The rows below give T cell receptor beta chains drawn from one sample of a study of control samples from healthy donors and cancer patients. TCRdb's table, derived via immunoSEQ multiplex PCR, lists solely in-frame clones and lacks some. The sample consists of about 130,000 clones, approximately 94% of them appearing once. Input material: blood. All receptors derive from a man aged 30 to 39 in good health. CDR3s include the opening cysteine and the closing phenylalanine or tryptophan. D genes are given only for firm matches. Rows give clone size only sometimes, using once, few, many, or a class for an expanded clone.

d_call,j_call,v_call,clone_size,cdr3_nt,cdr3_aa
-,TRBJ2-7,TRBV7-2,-,TGTGCCAGCAGCTTAGTAGGACAGACCTACGAGCAGTACTTC,CASSLVGQTYEQYF
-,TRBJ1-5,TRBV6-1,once,TGTGCCAGCAGTGAAGAACTACGTAGCAATCAGCCCCAGCATTTT,CASSEELRSNQPQHF
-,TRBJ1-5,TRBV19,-,TGTGCCAGTAGACAGGGTAGCAATCAGCCCCAGCATTTT,CASRQGSNQPQHF
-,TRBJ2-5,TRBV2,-,TGTGCCAGCATTAATAGGTGGGGAGAGACCCAGTACTTC,CASINRWGETQYF
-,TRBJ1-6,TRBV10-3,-,TGTGCCATCAGTGATACGGGTTCACCCCTCCACTTT,CAISDTGSPLHF
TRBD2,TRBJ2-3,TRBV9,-,TGTGCCAGCAGCGGCAATAGCGGGGGGGCCGATACGCAGTATTTT,CASSGNSGGADTQYF
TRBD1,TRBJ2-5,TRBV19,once,TGTGCCAGTAGTACGACAGGGCGAGAGACCCAGTACTTC,CASSTTGRETQYF
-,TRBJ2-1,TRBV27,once,TGTGCCAGCAGCCTAACCGGCTACGCGGCCAATGAGCAGTTCTTC,CASSLTGYAANEQFF
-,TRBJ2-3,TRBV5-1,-,TGCGCCAGCAGACTTCAGGGAACCACAGATACGCAGTATTTT,CASRLQGTTDTQYF
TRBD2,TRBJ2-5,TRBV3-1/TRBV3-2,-,TGTGCCAGCAGTCCTAGCGGGGGCCTCCAAGAGACCCAGTACTTC,CASSPSGGLQETQYF
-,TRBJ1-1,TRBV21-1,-,TGTGCCAGCAGCAAAGCGGAGGGGGCGGACTTTGACACTGAAGCTTTCTTT,CASSKAEGADFDTEAFF
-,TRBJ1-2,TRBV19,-,TGTGCCAGTAGTTTAGCCGGGACACACTATGGCTACACCTTC,CASSLAGTHYGYTF
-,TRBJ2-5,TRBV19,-,TGTGCCAGTAGCCTCCAGGGGGAGACCCAGTACTTC,CASSLQGETQYF
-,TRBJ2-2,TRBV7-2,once,TGTGCCAGCAGCTCCCGACAGGGAGGAGCCGGGGAGCTGTTTTTT,CASSSRQGGAGELFF
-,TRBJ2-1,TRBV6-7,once,TGTGCCAGCAGTTACTCGTCCCTAGGGACCTACAATGAGCAGTTCTTC,CASSYSSLGTYNEQFF
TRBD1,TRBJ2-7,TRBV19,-,TGTGCCAGTAGTATCCCAGGGGGCGCGTCCAACGAGCAGTACTTC,CASSIPGGASNEQYF
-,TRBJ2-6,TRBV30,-,TGTGCCTGGAGGGTTTCGCCCTCTGGGGCCAACGTCCTGACTTTC,CAWRVSPSGANVLTF
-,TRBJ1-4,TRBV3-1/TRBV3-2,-,TGTGCCAGCAGCCATACAGGGTTGTTTGAAAAACTGTTTTTT,CASSHTGLFEKLFF
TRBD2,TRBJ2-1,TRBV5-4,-,TGTGCCAGCAGCTTGAAAGTCCTAGCGGGGGTCAATGAGCAGTTCTTC,CASSLKVLAGVNEQFF
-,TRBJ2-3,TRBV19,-,TGTGCCACCGGTAAGGGGCCGCAGGATACGCAGTATTTT,CATGKGPQDTQYF
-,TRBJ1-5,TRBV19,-,TGTGCCAGTAGTATGGGGTCGGCTAGCAATCAGCCCCAGCATTTT,CASSMGSASNQPQHF
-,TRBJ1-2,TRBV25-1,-,TGTGCCAGCAGTGAAGTAACGGGTAACTATGGCTACACCTTC,CASSEVTGNYGYTF
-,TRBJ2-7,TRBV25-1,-,TGTGCCAGCAGTGAGACAAGATCCTACGAGCAGTACTTC,CASSETRSYEQYF